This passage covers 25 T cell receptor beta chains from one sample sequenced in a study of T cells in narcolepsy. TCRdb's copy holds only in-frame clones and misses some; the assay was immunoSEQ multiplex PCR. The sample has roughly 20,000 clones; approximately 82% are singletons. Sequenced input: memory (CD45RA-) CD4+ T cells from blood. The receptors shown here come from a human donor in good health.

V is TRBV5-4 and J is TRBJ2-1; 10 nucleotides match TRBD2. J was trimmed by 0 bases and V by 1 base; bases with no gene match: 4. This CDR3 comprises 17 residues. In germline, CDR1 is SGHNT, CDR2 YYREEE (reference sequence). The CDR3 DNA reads TGTGCCAGCAGCTTGTTGTTAGCGGGGGGCTCCTACAATGAGCAGTTCTTC. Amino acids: CASSLLLAGGSYNEQFF.

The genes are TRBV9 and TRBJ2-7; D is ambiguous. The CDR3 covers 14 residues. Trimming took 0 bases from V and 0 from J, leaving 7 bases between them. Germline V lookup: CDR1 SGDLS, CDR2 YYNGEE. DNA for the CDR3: TGTGCCAGCAGCGTAGGACCAGACTCCTACGAGCAGTACTTC. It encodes CASSVGPDSYEQYF. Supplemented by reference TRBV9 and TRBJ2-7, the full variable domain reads DSGVTQTPKHLITATGQRVTLRCSPRSGDLSVYWYQQSLDQGLQFLIQYYNGEERAKGNILERFSAQQFPDLHSELNLSSLELGDSALYFCASSVGPDSYEQYFGPGTRLTVT.

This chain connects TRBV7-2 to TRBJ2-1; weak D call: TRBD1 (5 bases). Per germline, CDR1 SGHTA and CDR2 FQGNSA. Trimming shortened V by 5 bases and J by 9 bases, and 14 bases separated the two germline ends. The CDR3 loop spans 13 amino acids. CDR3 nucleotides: TGTGCCAGCAGCACCCCGACAGTCGGTGAGCAGTTCTTC. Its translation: CASSTPTVGEQFF.

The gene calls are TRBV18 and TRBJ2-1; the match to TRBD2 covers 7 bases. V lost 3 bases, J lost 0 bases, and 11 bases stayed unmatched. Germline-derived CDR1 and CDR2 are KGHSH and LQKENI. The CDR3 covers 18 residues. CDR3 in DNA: TGTGCCAGCTCACCCTCGAGGGCGCGGGGGAGCTCCTACAATGAGCAGTTCTTC. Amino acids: CASSPSRARGSSYNEQFF.

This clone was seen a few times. In DNA form, the CDR3 reads TGTGCCAGCAGCTTAGACGGGACTAGCGGGGGCTACGAGCAGTACTTC. This sequence encodes CASSLDGTSGGYEQYF. J is TRBJ2-7 and V is TRBV7-2; TRBD2 aligns across 14 bases. Germline V lookup: CDR1 SGHTA, CDR2 FQGNSA. V lost 1 base, J lost 3 bases, and 2 bases stayed unmatched. The CDR3 runs 16 residues.

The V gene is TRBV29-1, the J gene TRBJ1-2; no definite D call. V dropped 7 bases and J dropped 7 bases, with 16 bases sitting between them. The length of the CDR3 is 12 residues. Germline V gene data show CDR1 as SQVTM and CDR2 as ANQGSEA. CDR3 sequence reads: CSAETGNGGYTF. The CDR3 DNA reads TGCAGCGCCGAGACGGGGAATGGTGGCTACACCTTC.

CDR3 region: CASSFGLAGYEQYF. Written as DNA, the CDR3 is TGTGCCAGCAGCTTTGGGCTAGCGGGGTACGAGCAGTACTTC. The rearrangement uses TRBV12-1 and TRBJ2-5; the D segment call TRBD2 is taken from the table without a DNA check. The assigned J gene may be wrong: the sequence end matches TRBJ2-7 better. TRBV12-1 has pseudogene status. The CDR3 contains 14 residues.

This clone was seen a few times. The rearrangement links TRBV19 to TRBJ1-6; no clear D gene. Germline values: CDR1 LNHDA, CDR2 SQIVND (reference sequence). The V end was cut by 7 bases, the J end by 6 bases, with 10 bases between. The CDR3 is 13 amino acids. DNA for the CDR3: TGTGCCAGTACAAACAGAATTAATTCACCCCTCCACTTT. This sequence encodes CASTNRINSPLHF.

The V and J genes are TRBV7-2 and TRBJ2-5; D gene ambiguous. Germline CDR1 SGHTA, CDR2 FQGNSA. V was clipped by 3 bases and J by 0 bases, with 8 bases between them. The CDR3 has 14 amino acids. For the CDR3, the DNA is TGTGCCAGCAGCTTTCGAAGGGACCAAGAGACCCAGTACTTC. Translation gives CASSFRRDQETQYF.

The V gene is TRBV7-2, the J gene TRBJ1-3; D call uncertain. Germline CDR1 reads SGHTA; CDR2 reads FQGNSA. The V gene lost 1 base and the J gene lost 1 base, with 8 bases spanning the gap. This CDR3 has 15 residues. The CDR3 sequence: CASSLDSASGNTIYF. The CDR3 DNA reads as TGTGCCAGCAGCTTAGACAGCGCTTCTGGAAACACCATATATTTT.

CDR3 nucleotide sequence: TGTGCCATCAGTGAGTCAGGGGGGAGTAACTATGGCTACACCTTC. Its translation: CAISESGGSNYGYTF. The chain combines TRBV10-3 with TRBJ1-2, with D perhaps matching TRBD1 (6 bases). CDR3 length: 15 amino acids. Trimming removed 0 bases from V and 1 base from J, with 9 bases in between. Germline V gene sequence: CDR1 ENHRY, CDR2 SYGVKD.

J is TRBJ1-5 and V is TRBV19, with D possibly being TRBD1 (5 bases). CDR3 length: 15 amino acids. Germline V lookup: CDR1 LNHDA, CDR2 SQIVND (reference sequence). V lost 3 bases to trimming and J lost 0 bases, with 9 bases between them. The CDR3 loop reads CASSMVGVSNQPQHF. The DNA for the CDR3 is TGTGCCAGTAGTATGGTAGGGGTTAGCAATCAGCCCCAGCATTTT. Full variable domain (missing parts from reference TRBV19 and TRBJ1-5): DGGITQSPKYLFRKEGQNVTLSCEQNLNHDAMYWYRQDPGQGLRLIYYSQIVNDFQKGDIAEGYSVSREKKESFPLTVTSAQKNPTAFYLCASSMVGVSNQPQHFGDGTRLSIL.

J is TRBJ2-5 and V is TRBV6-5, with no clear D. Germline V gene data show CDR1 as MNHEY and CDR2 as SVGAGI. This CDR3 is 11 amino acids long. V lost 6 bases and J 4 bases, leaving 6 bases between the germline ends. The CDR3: CASSLTETQYF. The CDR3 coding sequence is TGTGCCAGCAGCTTAACAGAGACCCAGTACTTC.

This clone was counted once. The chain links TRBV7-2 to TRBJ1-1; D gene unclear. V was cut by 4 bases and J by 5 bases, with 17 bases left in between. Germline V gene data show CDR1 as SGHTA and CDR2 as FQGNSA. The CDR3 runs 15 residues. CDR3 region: CASSSRQGGGTEAFF. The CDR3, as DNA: TGTGCCAGCAGCTCTAGACAAGGCGGAGGGACTGAAGCTTTCTTT.

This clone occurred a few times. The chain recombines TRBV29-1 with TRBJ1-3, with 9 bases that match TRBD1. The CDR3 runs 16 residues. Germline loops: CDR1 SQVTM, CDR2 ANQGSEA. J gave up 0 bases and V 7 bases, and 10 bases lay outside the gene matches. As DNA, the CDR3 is TGCAGCGCCGATGGGGGACAGGGCAACTCTGGAAACACCATATATTTT. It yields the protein CSADGGQGNSGNTIYF.

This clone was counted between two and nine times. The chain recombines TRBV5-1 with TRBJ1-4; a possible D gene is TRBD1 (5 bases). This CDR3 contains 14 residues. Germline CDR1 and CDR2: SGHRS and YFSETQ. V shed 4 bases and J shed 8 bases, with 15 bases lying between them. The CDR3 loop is CASSPGFREEKLFF. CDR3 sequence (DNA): TGCGCCAGCAGCCCGGGGTTCAGGGAAGAAAAACTGTTTTTT.

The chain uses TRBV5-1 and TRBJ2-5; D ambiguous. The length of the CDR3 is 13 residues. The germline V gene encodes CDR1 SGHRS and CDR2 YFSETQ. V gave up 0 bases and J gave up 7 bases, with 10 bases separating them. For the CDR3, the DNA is TGCGCCAGCAGCTTGGATGGGGAAGGGACCCAGTACTTC. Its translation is CASSLDGEGTQYF.

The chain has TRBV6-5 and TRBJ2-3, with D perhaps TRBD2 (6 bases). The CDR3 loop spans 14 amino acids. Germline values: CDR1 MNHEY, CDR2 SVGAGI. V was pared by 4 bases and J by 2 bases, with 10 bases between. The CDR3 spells CASSFRDSTDTQYF. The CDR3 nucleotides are TGTGCCAGCAGTTTCCGGGACTCCACAGATACGCAGTATTTT.

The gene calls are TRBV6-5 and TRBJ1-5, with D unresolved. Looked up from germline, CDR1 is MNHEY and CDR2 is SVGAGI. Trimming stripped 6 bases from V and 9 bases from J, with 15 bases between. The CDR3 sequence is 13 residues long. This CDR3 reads CASSPSASWPQHF. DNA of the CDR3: TGTGCCAGCAGCCCTTCAGCGTCTTGGCCCCAGCATTTT.

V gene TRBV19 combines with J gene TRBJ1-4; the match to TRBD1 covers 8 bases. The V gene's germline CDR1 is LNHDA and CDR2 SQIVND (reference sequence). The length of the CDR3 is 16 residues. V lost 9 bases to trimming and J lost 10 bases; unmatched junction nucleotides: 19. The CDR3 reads CARLRRQDREGLKLFF. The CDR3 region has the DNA TGTGCCAGGTTAAGAAGGCAGGACAGGGAGGGGTTAAAACTGTTTTTT.

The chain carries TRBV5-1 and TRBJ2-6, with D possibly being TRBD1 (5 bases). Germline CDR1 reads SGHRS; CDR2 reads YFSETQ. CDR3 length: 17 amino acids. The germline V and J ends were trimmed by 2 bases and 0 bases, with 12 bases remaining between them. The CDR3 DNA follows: TGCGCCAGCAGCTTCCCGCAGGGTAGCTCTGGGGCCAACGTCCTGACTTTC. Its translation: CASSFPQGSSGANVLTF.

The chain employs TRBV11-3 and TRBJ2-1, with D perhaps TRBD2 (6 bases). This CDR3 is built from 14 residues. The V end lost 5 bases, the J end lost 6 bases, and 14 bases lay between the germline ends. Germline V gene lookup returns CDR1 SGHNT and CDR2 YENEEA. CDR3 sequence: CASSPGGPFNEQFF. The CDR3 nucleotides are TGTGCCAGCAGCCCCGGAGGGCCTTTCAATGAGCAGTTCTTC.

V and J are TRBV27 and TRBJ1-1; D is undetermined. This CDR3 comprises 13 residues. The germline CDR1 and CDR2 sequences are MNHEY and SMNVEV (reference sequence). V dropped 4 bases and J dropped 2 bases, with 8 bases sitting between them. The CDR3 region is CASSYISNTEAFF. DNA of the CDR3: TGTGCCAGCAGTTACATATCAAACACTGAAGCTTTCTTT.

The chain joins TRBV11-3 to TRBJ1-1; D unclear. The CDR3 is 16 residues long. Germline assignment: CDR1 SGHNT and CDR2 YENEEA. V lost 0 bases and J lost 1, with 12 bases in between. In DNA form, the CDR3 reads TGTGCCAGCAGCTTAGAGGTATGGGGAGAGAACACTGAAGCTTTCTTT. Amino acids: CASSLEVWGENTEAFF.

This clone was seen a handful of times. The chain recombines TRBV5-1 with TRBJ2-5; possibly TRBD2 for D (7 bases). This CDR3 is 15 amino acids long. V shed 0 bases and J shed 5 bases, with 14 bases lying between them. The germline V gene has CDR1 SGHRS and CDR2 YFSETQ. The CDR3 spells CASSLGSGGPETQYF. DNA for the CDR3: TGCGCCAGCAGCTTGGGATCGGGGGGCCCTGAGACCCAGTACTTC.